The 16 T cell receptor beta chains given below trace back to one sample, sequenced in a study of shared clonotypes between healthy human individuals. Measured with immunoSEQ multiplex PCR; TCRdb has only the in-frame clones, and not every one. The sample contains some 2,500,000 clones, approximately 90% of which appear only once. The sequenced material came from naive CD4+ T cells from PBMCs. As to subset: CD45RA+ positively selected. These receptors originate from a man younger than 35 in good health. Some clones in this sample may be carry-over from other donors' samples.

V is TRBV28 and J is TRBJ1-2; 7 bases are shared with TRBD1. V shed 7 bases and J 4 bases; nucleotides not matched to a gene: 9. Germline CDR1 reads MDHEN; CDR2 reads SYDVKM. CDR3 length equals 14 residues. The CDR3 is CASNQGGTVYGYTF. The CDR3 bases are TGTGCCAGCAATCAGGGGGGGACGGTCTATGGCTACACCTTC.

The V gene is TRBV28, the J gene TRBJ1-2, with 9 positions matching TRBD1. Unmatched junction bases numbered 10, after V lost 5 bases and J lost 3 bases. The CDR3 totals 16 residues. Germline V gives CDR1 MDHEN, CDR2 SYDVKM. CDR3 residues: CASSPGGTGGYYGYTF. CDR3 bases: TGTGCCAGCAGTCCCGGGGGCACAGGGGGCTACTATGGCTACACCTTC.

The genes are TRBV27 and TRBJ2-5; 9 bases line up with TRBD2. Trimming at V came to 6 bases and at J to 4 bases, leaving 6 bases not matched to a gene. Per the germline V gene, CDR1 is MNHEY and CDR2 is SMNVEV (reference sequence). The CDR3 is 14 amino acids. CDR3 in amino acids: CASRSVAGVETQYF. The CDR3 coding sequence is TGTGCCAGCAGATCTGTAGCGGGAGTAGAGACCCAGTACTTC.

The genes are TRBV7-2 and TRBJ1-2; weak D call: TRBD1 (5 bases). Germline lookup yields CDR1 SGHTA and CDR2 FQGNSA. This CDR3 has 13 residues. Trimming removed 9 bases at V and 1 base at J, with 12 bases between. The CDR3 coding sequence is TGTGCCAGTGCCGGGACCTTTAACTATGGCTACACCTTC. Amino acids: CASAGTFNYGYTF.

The chain is built from TRBV18 and TRBJ2-7; TRBD2 matches 11 bases. Germline CDR1 reads KGHSH; CDR2 reads LQKENI. J was trimmed by 3 bases and V by 4 bases; bases with no gene match: 8. This CDR3 contains 16 residues. CDR3 bases: TGTGCCAGCTCACTCCTAGCGGGAGGCCTCCTCTACGAGCAGTACTTC. It codes for CASSLLAGGLLYEQYF.

The V gene is TRBV7-9, the J gene TRBJ1-1; D unresolved. CDR3 length: 14 residues. V was pared by 5 bases and J by 1 base, with 11 bases between. Germline V CDR1 and CDR2: SEHNR, FQNEAQ (reference sequence). The CDR3 is CASSRPPGNTEAFF. The CDR3 DNA reads as TGTGCCAGCAGCCGACCCCCAGGGAACACTGAAGCTTTCTTT.

This chain links TRBV9 with TRBJ2-7; D tentatively fits TRBD1 or TRBD2 (5 bases each). CDR1 is SGDLS and CDR2 is YYNGEE in the germline V gene. Trimming shortened V by 1 base and J by 7 bases, and 12 bases separated the two germline ends. CDR3 length equals 13 residues. The CDR3 loop reads CASSVQGSGEQYF. The CDR3 nucleotides read TGTGCCAGCAGCGTACAGGGTTCGGGGGAGCAGTACTTC.

The chain uses TRBV6-1 and TRBJ2-3, with D possibly being TRBD1 (5 bases). The ends were cut back, 8 bases at V and 4 bases at J, with 16 bases in the middle. CDR1 is MNHNS and CDR2 is SASEGT in the germline V gene. The CDR3 sequence is 14 residues long. CDR3 protein: CASWGRPESDTQYF. The CDR3 DNA reads as TGTGCCAGCTGGGGCAGGCCGGAATCAGATACGCAGTATTTT.

The V call is TRBV28, the J call TRBJ1-5; TRBD1 agrees at 11 bases. The CDR3 length is 15 residues. Germline assignment: CDR1 MDHEN and CDR2 SYDVKM. Germline trimming cut 5 bases from V and 9 bases from J; bases unmatched to any gene: 9. CDR3 sequence reads: CASSPSGQGVLPQHF. The CDR3 DNA sequence: TGTGCCAGCAGTCCCTCGGGACAGGGGGTACTGCCCCAGCATTTT. Together with reference TRBV28 and TRBJ1-5, the CDR3 gives the full variable domain: DVKVTQSSRYLVKRTGEKVFLECVQDMDHENMFWYRQDPGLGLRLIYFSYDVKMKEKGDIPEGYSVSREKKERFSLILESASTNQTSMYLCASSPSGQGVLPQHFGDGTRLSIL.

V and J are TRBV28 and TRBJ1-4; weak D call: TRBD1 (5 bases). The V end was cut by 6 bases, the J end by 7 bases, with 15 bases between. From germline, CDR1 is MDHEN and CDR2 SYDVKM. CDR3 size: 14 residues. The CDR3 DNA follows: TGTGCCAGCAGGGAGGGGAGGCCAGGTGAAAAACTGTTTTTT. Translated, it gives CASREGRPGEKLFF.

This sequence joins TRBV19 and TRBJ2-6, with unresolved D. Germline V gene sequence: CDR1 LNHDA, CDR2 SQIVND (reference sequence). V dropped 1 base and J dropped 0 bases, with 7 bases sitting between them. The CDR3 runs to 16 residues. CDR3 protein: CASSIGRNSGANVLTF. The DNA of the CDR3 is TGTGCCAGTAGTATAGGTCGTAACTCTGGGGCCAACGTCCTGACTTTC. The full variable domain, completed using reference TRBV19 and TRBJ2-6, is DGGITQSPKYLFRKEGQNVTLSCEQNLNHDAMYWYRQDPGQGLRLIYYSQIVNDFQKGDIAEGYSVSREKKESFPLTVTSAQKNPTAFYLCASSIGRNSGANVLTFGAGSRLTVL.

The V and J genes are TRBV28 and TRBJ1-4, with 7 bases that match TRBD1. J was trimmed by 0 bases and V by 4 bases; bases with no gene match: 5. The CDR3 covers 16 residues. The germline V gene encodes CDR1 MDHEN and CDR2 SYDVKM. Here the CDR3 DNA reads TGTGCCAGCAGTTCAAAGGGGGCCCCAACTAATGAAAAACTGTTTTTT. It translates to CASSSKGAPTNEKLFF.

V is TRBV7-2 and J is TRBJ2-3; D not certain. The V and J ends lost 3 bases and 0 bases respectively, with 7 bases between them. The CDR3 runs to 14 residues. Germline CDR1 is SGHTA and CDR2 is FQGNSA. CDR3 sequence (DNA): TGTGCCAGCAGCTTTGGCGACAGCACAGATACGCAGTATTTT. Translation gives CASSFGDSTDTQYF.

CDR3: CASSPIVGGSNEQFF. The CDR3 DNA reads as TGTGCCAGCAGCCCCATTGTTGGGGGAAGCAATGAGCAGTTCTTC. This chain connects TRBV14 to TRBJ2-1; perhaps D is TRBD1 or TRBD2 (5 bases each). The germline CDR1 and CDR2 sequences are SGHDN and FVKESK. The CDR3 runs 15 residues. Deletions cut 4 bases from V and 6 bases from J, with 16 bases between. Complete variable domain (other parts from reference TRBV14 and TRBJ2-1): EAGVTQFPSHSVIEKGQTVTLRCDPISGHDNLYWYRRVMGKEIKFLLHFVKESKQDESGMPNNRFLAERTGGTYSTLKVQPAELEDSGVYFCASSPIVGGSNEQFFGPGTRLTVL.

The gene calls are TRBV25-1 and TRBJ1-5, with D perhaps TRBD1 (5 bases). V dropped 6 bases and J dropped 5 bases, with 11 bases sitting between them. The CDR3 spans 13 residues. The germline gives CDR1 MGHDK, CDR2 SYGVNS. As DNA, the CDR3 is TGTGCCAGCAGGGGGGAGGTCTATCAGCCCCAGCATTTT. Encoded protein: CASRGEVYQPQHF.

The J gene is TRBJ1-2, the V gene TRBV28; D remains ambiguous. Trimming cost V 2 bases and J 3 bases, with 7 bases left between them. Looked up from germline, CDR1 is MDHEN and CDR2 is SYDVKM. The CDR3 extends over 13 amino acids. The CDR3 sequence is CASSLIGDYGYTF. The CDR3 DNA sequence: TGTGCCAGCAGTTTAATCGGAGACTATGGCTACACCTTC.